This T cell receptor (beta chain) was found in a study of blood T cell repertoires in COVID-19. At the level of the study: Acute and convalescent COVID-19 specimens originated in the United States, Italy and Spain. In each case, the material was cDNA or gDNA derived from T cells, B-cell-depleted T cells, or PBMCs.

In the authors' methods: Cell counts per sample came from amplifying reference gene primers. The data were produced by immunoSEQ multiplex PCR, yet TCRdb's version contains in-frame clones alone and is incomplete. D and trimming come from the DNA, and the V and J calls and clone size come from that table. This sample yields about 81,000 clones, of which roughly 95% are seen a single time; 3.5% to 5% belongs to the top ten. The CDR3 loop spans 16 amino acids. The germline gives CDR1 ENHRY, CDR2 SYGVKD. After removal of 2 bases from V and 2 bases from J, the junction contained 1 base not matched to a gene.

This TCR derives from a human donor with active COVID-19. The donor label of this sample is uncertain. The sequencing sample was made of peripheral blood. V gene TRBV10-3 combines with J gene TRBJ2-2, with 11 bases that match TRBD2. As DNA, the CDR3 is TGTGCCATCAGTGAGACTAGCGGGAGTAACACCGGGGAGCTGTTTTTT. Translation gives CAISETSGSNTGELFF.